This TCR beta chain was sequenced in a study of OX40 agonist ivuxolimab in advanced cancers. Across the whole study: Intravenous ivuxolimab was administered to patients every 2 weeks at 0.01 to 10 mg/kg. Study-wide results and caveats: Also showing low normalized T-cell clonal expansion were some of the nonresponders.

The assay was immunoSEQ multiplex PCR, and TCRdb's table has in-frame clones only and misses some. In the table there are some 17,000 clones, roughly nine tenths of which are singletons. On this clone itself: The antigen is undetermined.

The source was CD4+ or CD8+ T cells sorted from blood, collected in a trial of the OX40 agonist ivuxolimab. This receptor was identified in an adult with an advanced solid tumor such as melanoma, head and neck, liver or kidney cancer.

CDR3 nucleotide sequence: TGTGCCAGCAGCTGGACTTTGGGGAAGGACCCTTTAGCAGATACGCAGTATTTT. Encoded protein: CASSWTLGKDPLADTQYF. The genes are TRBV7-9 and TRBJ2-3, with TRBD2 as a possible D gene (5 bases). V lost 4 bases to trimming and J lost 4 bases, with 24 bases between them. The CDR3 consists of 18 residues. In germline, CDR1 is SEHNR, CDR2 FQNEAQ (reference sequence).